One T cell receptor (beta chain) is described in this entry. This clonotype has just one count. Its antigen remains unidentified. No base quality values were provided; no much bigger clone lies one nucleotide off. A single read is weak support. The data derive from a study of CD8 T cells in Susac syndrome (dated by TCRdb to about 2019). For context, the study as a whole: Repertoire sequencing was used to test whether CD8+ T cell activation and differentiation in Susac syndrome was antigen driven. Beyond this particular receptor, the publication reports: The study acknowledged that relatively few individuals were included in the TCR sequencing and HLA analysis.

Including the terminal cysteine and phenylalanine, the CDR3 comprises 14 residues. Solely the CDR3 DNA is kept, with 42 bases framed from the first base. Taken from the germline V gene, the CDR1 and CDR2 loops are SQVTM and ANQGSEA. V ends up 6 bases short and J 2 bases short, with an unmatched junction base count of 6. High-throughput TCR beta sequencing profiled peripheral blood CD8+ and CD4+ T cells from healthy donors, Susac syndrome patients and multiple sclerosis patients. Treatment-naive patients with stable or active relapsing-remitting disease fulfilling revised McDonald criteria were used as multiple sclerosis controls. CD8+ TEMRA cells were enriched by FACS, while bulk CD8+ and CD4+ T cells were purified by magnetic negative isolation. Blood was drawn into EDTA tubes, processed within 24 hours, and PBMCs were isolated by density gradient centrifugation. PBMCs intended for TCR sequencing were cryopreserved in liquid nitrogen and thawed later in a water bath at 37 degrees C. Purity of sorted or isolated CD4+, CD8+ and CD8+ TEMRA cells was at least 90%.

RNA was extracted with the RNeasy kit and about 0.5 to 1 ug was reverse transcribed using random hexamers. The immunoSEQ multiplex PCR assay, which covers 54 Vbeta and 13 Jbeta segments, was used to amplify TCR beta CDR3 regions. To correct PCR amplification bias, a synthetic template baseline was used for both primer optimization and computational correction. Under the source paper's analysis protocol: Reads were annotated to V, D and J genes according to IMGT and were analyzed with immunoSEQ Analyzer, with only productive sequences retained. Clonality was computed as one minus Shannon entropy normalized by log2 of the number of productive unique sequences. Public and private clones were assessed among the 100 most prevalent clones of each patient and control. A clone was defined as Susac-specific if it was absent from the healthy and MS cohorts, from roughly 1,000 published viral clones and from other ImmuneACCESS disease sequences. The raw public data were reprocessed by TCRdb itself: fastp quality trimming at Q25, MiXCR clonotype calling, in-frame beta chains only. Every entry covers one CDR3 protein and lists the most common genes and DNA from its rows. TCRdb, not the authors, supplied the V and J calls. This sample is represented by 300,000 to 350,000 distinct CDR3 sequences; under 95% of them were singletons. The ten biggest clones cover about 0.063% of the sample.

The source of this sequence is a human donor with multiple sclerosis. The chain is made from TRBV29-1 and TRBJ2-7, and TRBD1 aligns with 11 junction nucleotides. The specimen was CD4+ T cells from PBMCs. The CDR3 here reads CSVWGQGVTYEQYF. In nucleotides, the sequence is TGCAGCGTGTGGGGACAGGGGGTTACCTACGAGCAGTACTTC.